This T cell receptor beta chain is drawn from a study of regulatory dendritic cells for organ transplantation. Study-level results: Memory T cells were less diverse than naive, with memory CD8+ most oligoclonal. Alloreactive memory CD8+ T cell pools varied considerably between individuals. Memory CD8+ clonal expansion seemed more limited with regulatory than mature dendritic cells.

Assay used: immunoSEQ multiplex PCR; TCRdb lists only in-frame clones, some missing. The sample lists about 10,000 clones; roughly 70% were seen once. Memory T cells were CD45RO+, naive were CD45RA+, sorted by FACS. A word on this clone: Its target is not known.

CDR3 length: 15 residues. The V gene lost 1 base and the J gene lost 3 bases, with 13 bases spanning the gap. Germline V gene sequence: CDR1 SEHNR, CDR2 FQNEAQ (reference sequence). The receptor's source is a human donor in good health. Sequencing input: memory CD8+ T cells from blood. Documented subset: CD45RO+ memory T cells. This chain links TRBV7-9 with TRBJ2-7; D may be TRBD1 (6 bases). The CDR3 is CASSLDFGTLYEQYF. CDR3 DNA sequence: TGTGCCAGCAGCTTAGACTTCGGGACACTCTACGAGCAGTACTTC. Complete variable domain (other parts from reference TRBV7-9 and TRBJ2-7): DTGVSQNPRHKITKRGQNVTFRCDPISEHNRLYWYRQTLGQGPEFLTYFQNEAQLEKSRLLSDRFSAERPKGSFSTLEIQRTEQGDSAMYLCASSLDFGTLYEQYFGPGTRLTVT.